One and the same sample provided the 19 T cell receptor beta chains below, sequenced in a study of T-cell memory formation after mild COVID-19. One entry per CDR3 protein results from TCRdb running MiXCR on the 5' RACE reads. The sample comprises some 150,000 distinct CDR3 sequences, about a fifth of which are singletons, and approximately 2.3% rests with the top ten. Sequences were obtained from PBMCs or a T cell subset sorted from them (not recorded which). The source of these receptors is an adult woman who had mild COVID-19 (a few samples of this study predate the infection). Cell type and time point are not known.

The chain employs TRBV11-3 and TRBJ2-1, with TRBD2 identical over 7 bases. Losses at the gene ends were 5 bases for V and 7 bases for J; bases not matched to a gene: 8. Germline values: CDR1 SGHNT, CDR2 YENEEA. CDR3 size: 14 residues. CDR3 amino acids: CASSQRTSRNEQFF. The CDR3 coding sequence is TGTGCCAGCAGCCAAAGGACTAGTCGGAATGAGCAGTTCTTC.

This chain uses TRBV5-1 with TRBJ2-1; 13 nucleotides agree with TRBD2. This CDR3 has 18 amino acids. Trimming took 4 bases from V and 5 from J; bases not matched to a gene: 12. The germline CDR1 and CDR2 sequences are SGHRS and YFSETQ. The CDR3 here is CASSRSWTSGSRDNEQFF. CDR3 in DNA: TGCGCCAGCAGCAGAAGTTGGACTAGCGGGAGCCGGGACAATGAGCAGTTCTTC.

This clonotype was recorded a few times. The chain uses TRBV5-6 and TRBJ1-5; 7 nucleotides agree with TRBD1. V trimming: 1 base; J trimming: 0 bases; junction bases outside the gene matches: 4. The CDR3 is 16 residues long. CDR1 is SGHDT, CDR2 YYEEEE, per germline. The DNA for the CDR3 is TGTGCCAGCAGCTTGAAGACAGGGAATAGCAATCAGCCCCAGCATTTT. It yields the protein CASSLKTGNSNQPQHF. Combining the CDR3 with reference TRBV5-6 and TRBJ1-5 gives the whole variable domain DAGVTQSPTHLIKTRGQQVTLRCSPKSGHDTVSWYQQALGQGPQFIFQYYEEEERQRGNFPDRFSGHQFPNYSSELNVNALLLGDSALYLCASSLKTGNSNQPQHFGDGTRLSIL.

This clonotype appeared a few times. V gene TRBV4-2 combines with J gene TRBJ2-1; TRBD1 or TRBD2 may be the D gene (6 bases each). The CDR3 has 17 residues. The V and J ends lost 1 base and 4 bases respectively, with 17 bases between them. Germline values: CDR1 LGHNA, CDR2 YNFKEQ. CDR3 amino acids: CASSQGRDKGAYNEQFF. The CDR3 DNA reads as TGTGCCAGCAGCCAAGGGAGGGACAAGGGAGCATACAATGAGCAGTTCTTC.

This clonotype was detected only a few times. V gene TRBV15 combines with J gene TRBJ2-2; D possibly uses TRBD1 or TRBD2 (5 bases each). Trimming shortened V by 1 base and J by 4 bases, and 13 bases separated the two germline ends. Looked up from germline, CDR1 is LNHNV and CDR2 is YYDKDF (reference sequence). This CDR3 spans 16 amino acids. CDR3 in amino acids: CATSRGKGTLTGELFF. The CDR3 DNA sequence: TGTGCCACCAGCAGAGGAAAGGGGACCCTCACCGGGGAGCTGTTTTTT.

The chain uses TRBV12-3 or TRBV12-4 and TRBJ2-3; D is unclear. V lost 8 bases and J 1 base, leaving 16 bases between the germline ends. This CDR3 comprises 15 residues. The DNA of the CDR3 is TGTGCCAGCCGCCCCCAGGCGTCGGGCACAGATACGCAGTATTTT. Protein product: CASRPQASGTDTQYF.

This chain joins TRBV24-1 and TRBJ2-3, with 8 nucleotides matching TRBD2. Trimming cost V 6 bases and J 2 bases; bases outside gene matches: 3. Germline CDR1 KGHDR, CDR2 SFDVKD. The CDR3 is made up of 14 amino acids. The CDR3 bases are TGTGCCACCAGTTCAGCGGGGGTCACAGATACGCAGTATTTT. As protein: CATSSAGVTDTQYF.

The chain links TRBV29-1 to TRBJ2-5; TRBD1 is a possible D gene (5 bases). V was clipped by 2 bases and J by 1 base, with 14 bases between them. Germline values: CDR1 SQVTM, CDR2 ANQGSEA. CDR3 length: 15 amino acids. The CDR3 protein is CSVEKGGRVQETQYF. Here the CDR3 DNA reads TGCAGCGTTGAAAAAGGTGGCAGGGTCCAAGAGACCCAGTACTTC.

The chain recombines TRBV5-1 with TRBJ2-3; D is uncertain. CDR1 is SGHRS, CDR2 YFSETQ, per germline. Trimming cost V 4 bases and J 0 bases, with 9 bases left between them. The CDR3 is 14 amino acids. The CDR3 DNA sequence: TGCGCCAGCAGCCAAACGCAAAGCACAGATACGCAGTATTTT. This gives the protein CASSQTQSTDTQYF.

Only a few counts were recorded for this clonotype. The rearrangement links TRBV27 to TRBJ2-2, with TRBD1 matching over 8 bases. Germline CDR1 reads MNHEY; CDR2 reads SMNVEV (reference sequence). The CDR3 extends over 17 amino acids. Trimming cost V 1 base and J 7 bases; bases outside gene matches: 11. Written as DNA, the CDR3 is TGTGCCAGCAGTTTATGGGGCAGGGGGCGGGTTGGCGGGGAGCTGTTTTTT. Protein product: CASSLWGRGRVGGELFF.

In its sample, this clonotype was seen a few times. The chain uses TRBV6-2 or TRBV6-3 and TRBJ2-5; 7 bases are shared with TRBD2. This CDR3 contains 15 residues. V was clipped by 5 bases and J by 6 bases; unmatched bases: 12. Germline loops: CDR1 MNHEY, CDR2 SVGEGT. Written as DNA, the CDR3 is TGTGCCAGCAGTCCTACAGGTGGGAGGGACCAGACCCAGTACTTC. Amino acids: CASSPTGGRDQTQYF.

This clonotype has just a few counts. The CDR3 loop reads CASSLEDLAGVQETQYF. The CDR3 DNA reads as TGTGCCAGCAGTCTCGAAGACTTAGCGGGGGTCCAAGAGACCCAGTACTTC. This sequence joins TRBV12-3 or TRBV12-4 and TRBJ2-5; 9 bases are shared with TRBD2. V dropped 5 bases and J dropped 1; count of bases not matched to a gene: 11. This CDR3 has 17 residues.

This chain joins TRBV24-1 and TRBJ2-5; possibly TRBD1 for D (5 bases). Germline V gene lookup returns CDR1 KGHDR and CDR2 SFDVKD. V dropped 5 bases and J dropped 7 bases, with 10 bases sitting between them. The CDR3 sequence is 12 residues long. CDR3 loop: CATSVQGGTQYF. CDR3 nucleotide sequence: TGTGCCACCAGTGTCCAGGGTGGGACCCAGTACTTC.

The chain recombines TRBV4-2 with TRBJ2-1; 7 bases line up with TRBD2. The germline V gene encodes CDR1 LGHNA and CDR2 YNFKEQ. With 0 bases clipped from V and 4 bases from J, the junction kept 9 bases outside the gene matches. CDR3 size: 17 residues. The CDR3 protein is CASSQDRTASGYNEQFF. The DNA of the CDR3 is TGTGCCAGCAGCCAAGATCGAACGGCTAGCGGATACAATGAGCAGTTCTTC.

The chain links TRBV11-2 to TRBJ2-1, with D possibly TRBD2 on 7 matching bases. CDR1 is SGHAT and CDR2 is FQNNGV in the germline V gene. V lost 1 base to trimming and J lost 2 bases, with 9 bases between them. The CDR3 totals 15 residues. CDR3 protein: CASSLVGGPYNEQFF. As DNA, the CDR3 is TGTGCCAGCAGCTTAGTCGGGGGGCCCTACAATGAGCAGTTCTTC. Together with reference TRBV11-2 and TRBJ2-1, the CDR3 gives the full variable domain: EAGVAQSPRYKIIEKRQSVAFWCNPISGHATLYWYQQILGQGPKLLIQFQNNGVVDDSQLPKDRFSAERLKGVDSTLKIQPAKLEDSAVYLCASSLVGGPYNEQFFGPGTRLTVL.

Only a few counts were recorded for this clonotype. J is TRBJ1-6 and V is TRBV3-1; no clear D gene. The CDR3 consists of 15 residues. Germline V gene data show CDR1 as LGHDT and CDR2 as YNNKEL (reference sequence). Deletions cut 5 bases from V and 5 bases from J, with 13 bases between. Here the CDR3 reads CASSSGGGNNSPLHF. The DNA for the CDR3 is TGTGCCAGCAGCTCGGGCGGAGGGAATAATTCACCCCTCCACTTT.

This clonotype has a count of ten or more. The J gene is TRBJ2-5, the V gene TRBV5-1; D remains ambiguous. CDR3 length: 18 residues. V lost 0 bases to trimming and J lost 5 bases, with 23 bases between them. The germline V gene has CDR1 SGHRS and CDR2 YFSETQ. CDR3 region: CASSLASEISRYKETQYF. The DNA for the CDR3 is TGCGCCAGCAGCTTGGCCTCAGAGATCAGTCGGTACAAGGAGACCCAGTACTTC.

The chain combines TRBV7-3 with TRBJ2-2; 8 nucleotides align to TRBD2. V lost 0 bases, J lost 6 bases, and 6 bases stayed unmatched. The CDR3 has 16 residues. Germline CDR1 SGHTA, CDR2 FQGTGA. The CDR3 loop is CASSLTGLVLPGELFF. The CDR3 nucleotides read TGTGCCAGCAGCTTAACGGGACTAGTACTCCCCGGGGAGCTGTTTTTT.

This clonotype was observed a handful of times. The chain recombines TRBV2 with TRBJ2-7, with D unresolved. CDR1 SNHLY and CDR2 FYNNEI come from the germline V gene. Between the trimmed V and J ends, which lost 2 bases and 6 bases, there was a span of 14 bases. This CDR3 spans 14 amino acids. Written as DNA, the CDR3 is TGTGCCAGCAGTGAAAGGGCAGGTGGATCCGAGCAGTACTTC. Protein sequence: CASSERAGGSEQYF.